Included here is one TCR beta chain sequence, with context. Its antigen is undetermined. The entry originates in a study of somatic mutations in cytotoxic T cells in rheumatoid arthritis. In the study overall: Selected populations of V beta antibody-stained T cells underwent flow sorting at nearly 100% purity; these encompassed V beta1+ cells subjected to TCRB sequencing. Regarding the study as a whole: Patients with rheumatoid arthritis, but not healthy controls, had CD8+ clonality that increased with age.

Assay used: immunoSEQ multiplex PCR; TCRdb lists only in-frame clones, some missing. Of about 26,000 clones listed, around 80% were seen once; the top ten hold more than 4.5%. The CDR3 loop spans 18 amino acids. J was trimmed by 2 bases and V by 4 bases; bases with no gene match: 12. In germline, CDR1 is SGHAT, CDR2 FQNNGV. This TCR was recovered from a man aged 45 to 65 in good health. The chain links TRBV11-2 to TRBJ2-7; the match to TRBD2 covers 12 bases. Sequenced: CD8+ T cells sorted from blood. CDR3 protein: CASSSQTSGRVGAYEQYF. The CDR3 nucleotides read TGTGCCAGCAGCTCCCAGACTAGCGGGAGAGTAGGCGCCTACGAGCAGTACTTC.